These T cell receptor beta chains were read from a single sample in a study. TCRdb re-called the RT-PCR reads with MiXCR, one entry per CDR3 protein. The sample has 550,000 to 750,000 distinct CDR3 sequences; 14% are singletons. The source material was memory CD4+ T cells from blood. Receptor source: a female donor in good health, serving as a healthy control. Each CDR3 is given with its conserved first and last residue. D genes are given only for firm matches. Clone size is shown for a subset of rows, as once, few, many or a class of expanded clone.

length	V	D	J	size	DNA	CDR3
13	TRBV7-2	TRBD2	TRBJ2-7	many	TGTGCCAGCAGCTCCTTAGCGGGAGGCCAGCAGTACTTC	CASSSLAGGQQYF
13	TRBV3-1	.	TRBJ1-2	.	TGTGCCAGCAGCCAAGAACGCGCCTATGGCTACACCTTC	CASSQERAYGYTF
16	TRBV20-1	TRBD1	TRBJ2-4	many	TGCAGTGCTAGTGGGTCACAGGGGGCACTAGGAAACATTCAGTACTTC	CSASGSQGALGNIQYF
15	TRBV20-1	TRBD1	TRBJ2-7	many	TGCAGTGCCCCTAAGGACAGGGCTGTTTCCTACGAGCAGTACTTC	CSAPKDRAVSYEQYF
13	TRBV7-2	.	TRBJ2-7	many	TGTGCCAGCAGCTTTACTAGAGAGGGCGAGCAGTACTTC	CASSFTREGEQYF
16	TRBV14	TRBD2	TRBJ2-5	.	TGTGCCAGCAGTCCGCGGACTAGCGGGACTCAAGAGACCCAGTACTTC	CASSPRTSGTQETQYF
14	TRBV3-1	.	TRBJ2-6	few	TGTGCCAGCAGCGTCCGCTCTGGGGCCAACGTCCTGACTTTC	CASSVRSGANVLTF
14	TRBV7-8	TRBD1	TRBJ2-4	many	TGTGCCAGCAGCCTGGGACAGCACACGAACATTCAGTACTTC	CASSLGQHTNIQYF
15	TRBV7-3	TRBD2	TRBJ2-2	.	TGTGCCAGCAGCAGAGGGAGCGGGAGGACCGGGGAGCTGTTTTTT	CASSRGSGRTGELFF
19	TRBV12-3/TRBV12-4	TRBD1	TRBJ2-7	many	TGTGCCAGCAGTTTAGCGTTGCTCGACGACAGGGCAAGCTCCTACGAGCAGTACTTC	CASSLALLDDRASSYEQYF
14	TRBV10-3	.	TRBJ2-3	few	TGTGCCATCAGTGAAATAGCGCCTGCGGATACGCAGTATTTT	CAISEIAPADTQYF
17	TRBV27	.	TRBJ2-1	few	TGTGCCAGCAGTTTATCGGGCGGTCTAGGACAGATTAATGAGCAGTTCTTC	CASSLSGGLGQINEQFF
17	TRBV6-2/TRBV6-3	TRBD2	TRBJ2-7	many	TGTGCCAGCAGTTACAACCCTAGCGGGAGAGTTACCTACGAGCAGTACTTC	CASSYNPSGRVTYEQYF
14	TRBV18	.	TRBJ1-1	few	TGTGCCAGCTCACCTTCCGGAGGTACATCCGAAGCTTTCTTT	CASSPSGGTSEAFF
13	TRBV12-3/TRBV12-4	.	TRBJ2-7	.	TGTGCCAGCAGTTTAGAGGTTGTTGGACGGCAGTACTTC	CASSLEVVGRQYF
16	TRBV5-1	TRBD1	TRBJ1-2	few	TGCGCCAGCAGCTTGGGATTGACAGGGGGGGGCTATGGCTACACCTTC	CASSLGLTGGGYGYTF
17	TRBV11-2	TRBD2	TRBJ2-2	.	TGTGCCAGCAGCTCCCTCACGGGAGGGCCAGTCACCGGGGAGCTGTTTTTT	CASSSLTGGPVTGELFF
14	TRBV29-1	.	TRBJ2-4	.	TGCAGCGTTCGGGAGTTCGCAGGCAAAAACATTCAGTACTTC	CSVREFAGKNIQYF
15	TRBV5-1	TRBD2	TRBJ2-2	.	TGCGCCAGCAGCTTGAGGGTTAGCGGGGACGGGGAGCTGTTTTTT	CASSLRVSGDGELFF
16	TRBV5-5	.	TRBJ2-2	.	TGTGCCAGCAGCTCCCCCGGACGGCAGAACACCGGGGAGCTGTTTTTT	CASSSPGRQNTGELFF
14	TRBV7-9	.	TRBJ1-1	.	TGTGCCAGCAGCTTAGCGGTTGGAGGGACCCCAGCTTTCTTT	CASSLAVGGTPAFF
15	TRBV18	TRBD1	TRBJ2-7	few	TGTGCCAGCTCACCCCTCGGACAGGATAGCTACGAGCAGTACTTC	CASSPLGQDSYEQYF
15	TRBV7-2	TRBD2	TRBJ2-3	.	TGTGCCAGCAGCTTAGCGGCGGGAGTGGCAGATACGCAGTATTTT	CASSLAAGVADTQYF
10	TRBV7-2	TRBD2	TRBJ2-7	few	TGTGCCAGCAGCTTGACTAGCCTGTACTTC	CASSLTSLYF
15	TRBV6-2/TRBV6-3	TRBD1	TRBJ1-1	.	TGTGCCAGCCGTCGAGGGACAGGACTGAACACTGAAGCTTTCTTT	CASRRGTGLNTEAFF
15	TRBV6-5	.	TRBJ1-1	few	TGTGCCAGCAGTTACGGGCACAGGGTAAAAACTGAAGCTTTCTTT	CASSYGHRVKTEAFF
13	TRBV6-6	TRBD1	TRBJ1-1	.	TGTGCCAGCTCCAGGGGGGTTGGCACTGAAGCTTTCTTT	CASSRGVGTEAFF
15	TRBV30	TRBD1	TRBJ1-1	few	TGTGCCTGGAGTGTACTTGGGACAGCTGGCACTGAAGCTTTCTTT	CAWSVLGTAGTEAFF